This T cell receptor (beta chain) was sequenced in a study of T cells in Graves' hyperthyroidism and ophthalmopathy (dated by TCRdb to about 2019). Regarding the study in general: Peripheral blood samples were taken at initial diagnosis, before any treatment was given. TCR V-J signatures able to tell the groups apart were searched for in a discovery cohort of 90 to 100 patients, of whom over 40 had Graves' ophthalmopathy and about 55 had stable Graves' hyperthyroidism. Whether ophthalmopathy could be predicted prospectively was tested in an independent validation cohort made up of 18 to 20 hyperthyroidism patients plus 17 patients who later progressed to ophthalmopathy. The 75 to 100 discovery patients were randomly divided into training and test sets at a 7:3 ratio. In several Graves' hyperthyroidism patients, the study also compared T-cell repertoires from thyroid tissue with T-cell repertoires from blood. After blood sampling, hyperthyroidism patients were treated with methimazole at a starting dose of 30 mg daily, and ophthalmopathy patients were treated with high-dose intravenous methylprednisolone. The paper reports TCR Vbeta CDR3 sequencing of some 140 peripheral blood samples: some 41 ophthalmopathy, over 70 hyperthyroidism and 17 progressor patients. Broad study findings and their caveats: A model built on a 13 V-J signature distinguished ophthalmopathy from stable hyperthyroidism, reaching about 88% sensitivity and about 81% specificity in cross-validation and 80%/75% in testing. No statistical method was used to fix the sample size in advance, and group allocation was not hidden from the investigators. Most expanded thyroid clonotypes (frequency above 0.001) were also detected in blood, suggesting blood repertoires may reflect thyroid immune responses. In validation, progression to ophthalmopathy was predicted by the model with roughly 69% sensitivity and under 85% specificity, a median of about 6.8 months before onset.

A patient counted as having stable Graves' hyperthyroidism if no progression to ophthalmopathy occurred over 18 months of follow-up. Hyperthyroidism patients were aged 18 to 65 years and newly diagnosed, with disease duration of less than 2 months. The study excluded patients with uncontrolled infections, other autoimmune diseases, pregnancy or lactation. Diagnoses were based on clinical symptoms, serum thyroxine and TRAb, thyroid ultrasound and orbital computed tomography. PBMCs were isolated from around 10 ml of fresh peripheral blood by Ficoll-Paque density gradient centrifugation. Total RNA was extracted using Trizol reagent, and RNA quality was assessed on an Agilent 2100 Bioanalyzer. On this clonotype: Its antigen target is currently unknown. No much larger clonotype is one base removed from it; base qualities were not supplied.

The TCR beta CDR3 regions were amplified from the RNA transcripts. A first-round RT-PCR of the TCR CDR3 used the HTBI primer set with the Qiagen OneStep RT-PCR kit. A second multiplex PCR round built the libraries, followed by size selection and purification. The libraries were sequenced on an Illumina HiSeq2000 using paired-end 100 bp reads. Concerning the study's data processing: SOAPnuke was used to process the raw data, with reads discarded if the reads contained adapters or uncalled bases, had a mean Phred below 15, or lacked an exact constant-primer or identifier match. High-quality paired reads were merged using COPE v1.2.5, and each unique nucleotide sequence was defined as a clonotype. MiTCR v1.1 was used to align the clonotypes against IMGT TRBV, TRBD and TRBJ reference segments. Analysis was restricted to V-J combinations with a frequency above 0.0001, which covered over 98% of repertoires. A TCS score was defined as the ratio of F50 (clonal expansion) to E x V (chaos), with BLOSUM62-based TCRdist applied between CDR3 peptides within each V-J. Welch's t-statistics and random forest reduced fewer than 550 V-J features to 13, which were used in a naive Bayes classifier (R e1071). TCRdb ran its own pipeline on the public reads, namely fastp trimming at Q25 and MiXCR clone calling, and kept in-frame beta chains. A single entry per CDR3 protein holds the most common genes and DNA from its merged rows. The V and J calls come from TCRdb's annotation, not from the publication. A total of about 360,000 distinct CDR3 sequences appear in this sample, 13% of them only once. The ten top clones hold 9.2% of the sample.

The sequencing input was blood. This receptor was obtained from a woman between 18 and 29 years old with Graves' hyperthyroidism.

The CDR3 in this case is CASSYLRFSSNQPQHF. The bases are TGTGCCAGCAGTTATCTGAGATTCTCTAGCAATCAGCCCCAGCATTTT. The chain joins TRBV6-2 or TRBV6-3 to TRBJ1-5, with no reliable assignment of the D segment. The germline V gene sets CDR1 to MNHEY and CDR2 to SVGEGT. Relative to germline, V is 3 bases shorter and J is 0 bases shorter, with 12 bases between their ends. Its CDR3 holds 16 amino acids, cysteine through phenylalanine. The read is trimmed to its CDR3 DNA, 48 bases read in frame from base 1.